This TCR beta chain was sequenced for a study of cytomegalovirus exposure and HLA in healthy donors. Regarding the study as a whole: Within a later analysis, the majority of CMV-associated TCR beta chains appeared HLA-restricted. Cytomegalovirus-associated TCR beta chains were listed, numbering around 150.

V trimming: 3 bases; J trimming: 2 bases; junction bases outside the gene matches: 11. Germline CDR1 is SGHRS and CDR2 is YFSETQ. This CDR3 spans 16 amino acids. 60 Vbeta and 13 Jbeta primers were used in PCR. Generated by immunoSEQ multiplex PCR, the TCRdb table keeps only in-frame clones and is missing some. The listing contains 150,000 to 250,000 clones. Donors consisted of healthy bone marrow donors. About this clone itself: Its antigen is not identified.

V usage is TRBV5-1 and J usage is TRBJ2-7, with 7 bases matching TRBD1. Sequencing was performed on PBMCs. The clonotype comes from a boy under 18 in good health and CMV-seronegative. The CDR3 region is CASSSGTATSTYEQYF. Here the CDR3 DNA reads TGCGCCAGCAGCTCCGGGACAGCAACATCGACCTACGAGCAGTACTTC.